This T cell receptor beta chain comes out of a study of T cell repertoires in cytomegalovirus infection. Overall study context: Through public TCR beta signatures, both CMV infection and matching HLA type were indicated. Study results and limitations: What dominated the ex vivo response were HLA-C-restricted CMV-specific TCR beta clonotypes.

Germline CDR1 and CDR2: SGHAT and FQNNGV. V lost 5 bases and J lost 2; bases outside the gene matches: 7. This CDR3 has 16 amino acids. In TCRdb, the reads were re-called with MiXCR into one record per CDR3 protein. The sample has about 160,000 distinct CDR3 sequences, less than 25% seen once. With respect to this clonotype: The antigen is undetermined.

The material sequenced was CD8+ T cells from cultured PBMCs, taken from culture after CMV antigen stimulation. The rearrangement joins TRBV11-2 to TRBJ2-3; 10 positions agree with TRBD2. The clonotype was recovered from a human donor in good health (CMV status not recorded). Some clones in this sample may be carry-over from other donors' samples. CDR3 sequence (DNA): TGTGCCAGCAGCGCTCCGGGACTAGCGCACACAGATACGCAGTATTTT. Protein product: CASSAPGLAHTDTQYF.